This TCR beta chain was identified during a study of shared clonotypes between healthy human individuals. Study results and caveats: The sharing of 4% to 5.5% of naive CD4 clonotypes was seen across several donors.

This table comes from immunoSEQ multiplex PCR, and its TCRdb copy is limited to in-frame clones, with some not included. In the table there are 1.4 million or so clones, 97% to 99% of which are singletons. The length of the CDR3 is 13 residues. V dropped 2 bases and J dropped 4 bases, with 9 bases sitting between them. The germline V gene encodes CDR1 SGHRS and CDR2 YFSETQ. Comments on this clone: Its antigen is not known. At the DNA level, this CDR3 is encoded by other sequences in the same sample as well.

This clonotype was sampled from a man aged 30 to 45 in good health. The source material was naive CD4+ T cells sorted from blood. The sample's subset: CD45RA+ positively selected. The chain joins TRBV5-1 to TRBJ1-2, with D uncertain. Written as DNA, the CDR3 is TGCGCCAGCAGCTTAGAGGGTAGCTATGGCTACACCTTC. This encodes CASSLEGSYGYTF.